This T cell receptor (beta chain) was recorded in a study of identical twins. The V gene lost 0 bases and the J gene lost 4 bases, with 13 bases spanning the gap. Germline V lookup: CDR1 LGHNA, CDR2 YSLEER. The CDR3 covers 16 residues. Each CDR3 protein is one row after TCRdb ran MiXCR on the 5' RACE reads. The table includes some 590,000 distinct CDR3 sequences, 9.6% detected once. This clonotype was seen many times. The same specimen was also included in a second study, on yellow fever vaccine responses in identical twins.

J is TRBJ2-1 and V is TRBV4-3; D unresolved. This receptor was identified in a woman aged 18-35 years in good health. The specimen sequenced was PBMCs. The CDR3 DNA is TGCGCCAGCAGCCAAGATGGGTCTTCCGGGTACAATGAGCAGTTCTTC. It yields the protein CASSQDGSSGYNEQFF.